This T cell receptor beta chain was profiled in a study of T cells in Graves' hyperthyroidism and ophthalmopathy. Study background: Before any treatment, at initial diagnosis, peripheral blood was collected.

This clonotype was observed many times. Its antigen is as yet unknown. PBMCs were collected from an approximately 9 ml volume of fresh peripheral blood. From RNA transcripts, TCR beta CDR3 regions were amplified. Using the HTBI primer set, a first-round RT-PCR was run on the TCR CDR3. TCRdb processed the multiplex PCR reads anew with MiXCR; each CDR3 protein has one entry. Of around 390,000 distinct CDR3 sequences in the sample, about 14% were seen once. General study results and limits: With a median lead of approximately 6.4 months before onset, the model predicted ophthalmopathy. Blood also held most thyroid clonotypes expanded beyond 0.001.

Germline CDR1 and CDR2: SGHTA and FQGNSA. This CDR3 spans 16 amino acids. V was pared by 5 bases and J by 0 bases, with 14 bases between. The chain couples TRBV7-2 to TRBJ2-1, with D unclear. The sequence came from a woman younger than 45 with Graves' ophthalmopathy. The sequencing input was blood. DNA for the CDR3: TGTGCCAGCAGCCCTACACCTAGAAGCTCCTACAATGAGCAGTTCTTC. This codes for CASSPTPRSSYNEQFF.